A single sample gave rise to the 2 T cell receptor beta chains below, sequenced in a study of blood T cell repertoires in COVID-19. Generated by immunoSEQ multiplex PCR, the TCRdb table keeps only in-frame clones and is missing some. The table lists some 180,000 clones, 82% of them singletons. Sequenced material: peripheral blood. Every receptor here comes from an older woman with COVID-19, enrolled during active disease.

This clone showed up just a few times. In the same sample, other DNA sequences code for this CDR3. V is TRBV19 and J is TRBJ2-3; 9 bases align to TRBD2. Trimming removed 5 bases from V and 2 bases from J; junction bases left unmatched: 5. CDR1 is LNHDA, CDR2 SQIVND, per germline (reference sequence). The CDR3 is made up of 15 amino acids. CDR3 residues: CASSSASGNTDTQYF. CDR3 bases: TGTGCCAGTAGTTCTGCTAGCGGGAACACAGATACGCAGTATTTT.

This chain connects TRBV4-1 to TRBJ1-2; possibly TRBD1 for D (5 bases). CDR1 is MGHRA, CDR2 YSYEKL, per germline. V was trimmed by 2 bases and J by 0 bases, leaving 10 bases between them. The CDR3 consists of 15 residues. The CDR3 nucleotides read TGCGCCAGCAGCCAAATAACAGGAGCTAACTATGGCTACACCTTC. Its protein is CASSQITGANYGYTF.